Below are 18 T cell receptor beta chains sequenced from a single sample in a study of memory CD4+ T cells and cytomegalovirus serostatus. TCRdb's table, derived via immunoSEQ multiplex PCR, lists solely in-frame clones and lacks some. The repertoire holds 35,000 to 45,000 clones, with 70% to 80% as singletons. Single viable CD3+CD4+CD8-CD45RO+ cells were sorted as the memory CD4+ T cells. Sequencing was performed on memory CD4+ T cells from blood. The receptors here all came from an adult in good health and CMV-seropositive.

The V gene is TRBV7-2, the J gene TRBJ1-1, with D possibly being TRBD1 (5 bases). Trimming took off 5 bases at V and 4 bases at J, with 14 bases between the two ends. Germline assignment: CDR1 SGHTA and CDR2 FQGNSA. The CDR3 sequence is 14 residues long. As DNA, the CDR3 is TGTGCCAGCAGCCCTAGACAGACCGCCACTGAAGCTTTCTTT. Translating gives CASSPRQTATEAFF.

The chain is built from TRBV19 and TRBJ2-7, with TRBD1 matching over 10 bases. Germline V gene lookup returns CDR1 LNHDA and CDR2 SQIVND (reference sequence). Trimming removed 5 bases from V and 2 bases from J; junction bases left unmatched: 3. This CDR3 is built from 14 residues. CDR3 protein: CASSPTGGAYEQYF. Written as DNA, the CDR3 is TGTGCCAGTAGTCCGACAGGGGGCGCCTACGAGCAGTACTTC.

The chain carries TRBV28 and TRBJ2-7, with D tentatively TRBD2 (5 bases). Germline loops: CDR1 MDHEN, CDR2 SYDVKM. The length of the CDR3 is 14 residues. The V end was cut by 6 bases, the J end by 3 bases, with 15 bases between. The CDR3: CASRSTRGIYEQYF. The DNA for the CDR3 is TGTGCCAGCAGGTCAACACGGGGTATCTACGAGCAGTACTTC.

DNA of the CDR3: TGTGCCAGCAGATCCACGGGGGCCAACGAGCAGTACTTC. Its protein product is CASRSTGANEQYF. This chain links TRBV19 with TRBJ2-7; either TRBD1 or TRBD2 may supply D (6 bases each). The CDR3 has 13 amino acids. Trimming took 9 bases from V and 5 from J, leaving 17 bases between them. Looked up from germline, CDR1 is LNHDA and CDR2 is SQIVND (reference sequence).

The chain uses TRBV5-6 and TRBJ2-2; 7 positions agree with TRBD2. Per the germline V gene, CDR1 is SGHDT and CDR2 is YYEEEE. V was pared by 4 bases and J by 6 bases, with 9 bases of the junction left unmatched. The CDR3 totals 15 residues. This CDR3 is CASSPPAGRPGELFF. The CDR3 coding sequence is TGTGCCAGCAGCCCACCAGCGGGACGGCCCGGGGAGCTGTTTTTT.

The rearrangement uses TRBV5-5 and TRBJ2-7; 9 bases agree with TRBD1. Germline V CDR1 and CDR2: SGHKS, YYEKEE (reference sequence). The CDR3 loop spans 15 amino acids. J lost 4 bases, V lost 2 bases, and 7 bases had no gene match. CDR3 in DNA: TGTGCCAGCAGCTTCCAAACAGGGGGCGCGTACGAGCAGTACTTC. This encodes CASSFQTGGAYEQYF.

Written as DNA, the CDR3 is TGCGCCAGCAGCCAAGATTTCTATAATTCACCCCTCCACTTT. Its protein is CASSQDFYNSPLHF. The rearrangement joins TRBV4-3 to TRBJ1-6; D is undetermined. Germline V gives CDR1 LGHNA, CDR2 YSLEER. V lost 0 bases, J lost 3 bases, and 3 bases lay in between. The CDR3 contains 14 residues.

The chain links TRBV10-2 to TRBJ2-7, with 7 nucleotides matching TRBD1. V was clipped by 6 bases and J by 9 bases; unmatched bases: 5. CDR1 and CDR2 from the germline V gene are WSHSY and SAAADI. There are 11 residues in the CDR3. The CDR3 DNA reads TGCGCCAGCAGCGACAGGGTGGTGCAGTACTTC. Protein product: CASSDRVVQYF.

This chain joins TRBV2 and TRBJ2-1; the match to TRBD2 covers 7 bases. Germline loops: CDR1 SNHLY, CDR2 FYNNEI. CDR3 length: 15 residues. With V trimmed by 7 bases and J by 4 bases, 10 bases remained unmatched. The CDR3 spells CASMRLGGTYNEQFF. Written as DNA, the CDR3 is TGTGCCAGCATGCGGCTCGGGGGGACGTACAATGAGCAGTTCTTC.

The chain has TRBV7-9 and TRBJ1-1, with a possible D match to TRBD1 (6 bases). Per the germline V gene, CDR1 is SEHNR and CDR2 is FQNEAQ (reference sequence). The V gene lost 1 base and the J gene lost 5 bases, with 11 bases spanning the gap. This CDR3 contains 14 residues. The CDR3 region has the DNA TGTGCCAGCAGCTTAGTGGTAGGGGGAACTGAAGCTTTCTTT. It translates to CASSLVVGGTEAFF.

The V call is TRBV6-1, the J call TRBJ2-7; 9 bases map to TRBD2. V was clipped by 1 base and J by 1 base; unmatched bases: 5. The CDR3 is 16 amino acids. Per germline, CDR1 MNHNS and CDR2 SASEGT. The chain's CDR3 is CASSEGPSGESYEQYF. In DNA form, the CDR3 reads TGTGCCAGCAGTGAAGGCCCTAGCGGGGAATCCTACGAGCAGTACTTC.

The rearrangement joins TRBV27 to TRBJ2-3; 9 bases match TRBD1. V lost 2 bases, J lost 9 bases, and 3 bases stayed unmatched. Germline values: CDR1 MNHEY, CDR2 SMNVEV (reference sequence). The CDR3 contains 13 residues. In DNA form, the CDR3 reads TGTGCCAGCAGTTTAACGACAGGGGGAACGCAGTATTTT. Amino acids: CASSLTTGGTQYF.

The CDR3 coding sequence is TGTGCCAGCAGCTTAGGACAGCCTGGGGCCAACGTCCTGACTTTC. Protein product: CASSLGQPGANVLTF. The V gene is TRBV7-6, the J gene TRBJ2-6; perhaps TRBD1 as D (5 bases). V shed 1 base and J shed 2 bases, with 6 bases lying between them. The CDR3 consists of 15 residues. Germline CDR1 and CDR2: SGHVS and FNYEAQ. The full variable domain, completed using reference TRBV7-6 and TRBJ2-6, is GAGVSQSPRYKVTKRGQDVALRCDPISGHVSLYWYRQALGQGPEFLTYFNYEAQQDKSGLPNDRFSAERPEGSISTLTIQRTEQRDSAMYRCASSLGQPGANVLTFGAGSRLTVL.

CDR3 amino acids: CASSPSWGGNQPQHF. In DNA form, the CDR3 reads TGTGCCAGCTCACCTTCCTGGGGGGGCAATCAGCCCCAGCATTTT. The V gene is TRBV18, the J gene TRBJ1-5, with a weak D call TRBD1 (5 bases). CDR1 is KGHSH, CDR2 LQKENI, per germline. This CDR3 is 15 amino acids long. V lost 3 bases and J lost 2, with 11 bases in between. Full variable domain (missing parts from reference TRBV18 and TRBJ1-5): NAGVMQNPRHLVRRRGQEARLRCSPMKGHSHVYWYRQLPEEGLKFMVYLQKENIIDESGMPKERFSAEFPKEGPSILRIQQVVRGDSAAYFCASSPSWGGNQPQHFGDGTRLSIL.

In its sample, this clone was seen once. This chain uses TRBV7-2 with TRBJ2-7; 8 bases are shared with TRBD1. The germline CDR1 and CDR2 sequences are SGHTA and FQGNSA. The CDR3 runs to 15 residues. V lost 5 bases to trimming and J lost 5 bases; unmatched junction nucleotides: 11. The CDR3 DNA reads as TGTGCCAGCAGCCCCGGACAGGGTCGCCGCCACGAGCAGTACTTC. Amino acids: CASSPGQGRRHEQYF.

This clone was recorded a few times. The chain employs TRBV28 and TRBJ1-1; D perhaps matches TRBD1 (6 bases). The length of the CDR3 is 11 residues. Per germline, CDR1 MDHEN and CDR2 SYDVKM. Trimming removed 5 bases at V and 11 bases at J, with 12 bases between. The DNA for the CDR3 is TGTGCCAGCAGTCAGGGGCTGGTGGCTTTCTTT. Residues: CASSQGLVAFF.

About this clone itself: Since a much larger clone is just one base distant, this may be a read error. The chain joins TRBV5-6 to TRBJ2-7; D not certain. V dropped 0 bases and J dropped 1 base, with 5 bases sitting between them. CDR3 length equals 13 residues. Germline CDR1 and CDR2: SGHDT and YYEEEE. The CDR3 DNA sequence: TGTGCCAGCAGCTTGGACGGTTCCTACGAGCAGTACTTC. The encoded protein is CASSLDGSYEQYF.

V gene TRBV28 combines with J gene TRBJ1-2; D call uncertain. The CDR3 contains 13 residues. Trimming stripped 1 base from V and 4 bases from J, with 7 bases between. The germline V gene encodes CDR1 MDHEN and CDR2 SYDVKM. CDR3 DNA: TGTGCCAGCAGTTTATTAGAGGGCTATGGCTACACCTTC. Protein product: CASSLLEGYGYTF.